This T cell receptor (beta chain) derives from a study of CD8+ T cells in alopecia areata. The CDR3 contains 13 residues. V was shortened by 5 bases and J by 8 bases, with 15 bases between the two germline ends. Per the germline V gene, CDR1 is SGHTA and CDR2 is FQGNSA. It was cDNA, reverse transcribed from extracted RNA, that served as the sequencing template. The assay was immunoSEQ multiplex PCR, and TCRdb's table has in-frame clones only and misses some. The table shows approximately 200,000 clones, with roughly three fifths occurring only once. A few counts support this clone. Treatment reported: oral pan-JAK inhibitor, 5-10 mg twice daily.

This chain joins TRBV7-2 and TRBJ1-2; weak D call: TRBD1 (6 bases). The receptor's source is a human donor with alopecia areata. The specimen was CD4+ T cells sorted from blood, collected at week 4, from a patient treated with tofacitinib. The CDR3 DNA follows: TGTGCCAGCAGCCCCACAACAGGGAGAGGCTACACCTTC. This encodes CASSPTTGRGYTF. The whole variable domain, filled in from reference TRBV7-2 and TRBJ1-2, reads GAGVSQSPSNKVTEKGKDVELRCDPISGHTALYWYRQSLGQGLEFLIYFQGNSAPDKSGLPSDRFSAERTGGSVSTLTIQRTQQEDSAVYLCASSPTTGRGYTFGSGTRLTVV.